This is a list of T cell receptor beta chains from one sample in a study of tumor-infiltrating lymphocytes in primary liver carcinoma. TCRdb fed the multiplex PCR reads into MiXCR, producing one record per CDR3 protein. Altogether fewer than 350,000 distinct CDR3 sequences are present, 65% being singletons, with the ten largest covering approximately 9%. Specimen: peripheral blood. Receptors were obtained from a man aged 35 to 55 with primary liver carcinoma and hepatitis B virus infection. Each CDR3 is given with its conserved first and last residue. A D gene is named only where the DNA matches it firmly. Size tells how often a clone was seen (once, few, many) or the class of an expanded clone, and some rows leave it out.

>NA|TRBV29-1|TRBJ1-1|NA
CSAERAGHGITEAFF
TGCAGCGCTGAAAGAGCGGGACATGGAATCACTGAAGCTTTCTTT
>NA|TRBV5-4|TRBJ2-2|NA
CASSLVAWDTGELFF
TGTGCCAGCAGCTTGGTTGCGTGGGACACCGGGGAACTGTTTTTT
>NA|TRBV5-4|TRBJ1-2|NA
CASSLTNYGYTF
TGTGCCAGCAGCTTGACAAATTATGGCTACACCTTC
>NA|TRBV6-1|TRBJ1-6|NA
CASSEQGGSPIHF
TGTGCCAGTAGTGAACAGGGTGGTTCACCCATCCACTTT
>many|TRBV29-1|TRBJ2-5|NA
CSVRIGQETQYF
TGCAGCGTGCGGATAGGTCAAGAGACCCAGTACTTC
>NA|TRBV11-1|TRBJ1-1|NA
CASSPDRKTEAFF
TGTGCCAGCAGCCCTGATAGGAAAACTGAAGCTTTCTTT
>NA|TRBV11-2|TRBJ1-1|NA
CASSLARNTEASF
TGTGCCAGCAGCTTAGCAAGGAACACCGAAGCTTCCTTT
>NA|TRBV4-2|TRBJ2-1|NA
CASSQGERSGGGSDEQFF
TGTGCCAGCAGCCAAGGGGAGCGGAGCGGAGGGGGGTCGGATGAGCAGTTCTTC
>NA|TRBV11-2|TRBJ2-5|NA
CASNLLGGGRETQYF
TGTGCCAGCAACTTACTCGGGGGTGGGAGAGAGACTCAGTACTTC
>NA|TRBV10-3|TRBJ2-3|TRBD2
CAISEWGAGGSTDTQYF
TGTGCCATCAGTGAGTGGGGAGCGGGAGGGAGCACAGATACGCAGTATTTT